This T cell receptor beta chain is from a study of blood T cell repertoires in COVID-19. Libraries were prepared by immunoSEQ multiplex PCR; TCRdb keeps only in-frame clonotypes and omits some of them. The sample gives some 260,000 clones, approximately 88% of which show up once; more than 8.5% is in the top ten. Trimming at V came to 0 bases and at J to 6 bases, leaving 7 bases not matched to a gene. CDR1 is SGDLS, CDR2 YYNGEE, per germline. The CDR3 sequence is 15 residues long. The chain combines TRBV9 with TRBJ1-2; TRBD1 matches 8 bases. Sequencing was carried out using peripheral blood. This receptor was identified in a woman in her 70s with COVID-19, enrolled during active disease. This CDR3 is CASSVVADRVDGYTF. CDR3 DNA: TGTGCCAGCAGCGTAGTCGCGGACAGGGTGGATGGCTACACCTTC.